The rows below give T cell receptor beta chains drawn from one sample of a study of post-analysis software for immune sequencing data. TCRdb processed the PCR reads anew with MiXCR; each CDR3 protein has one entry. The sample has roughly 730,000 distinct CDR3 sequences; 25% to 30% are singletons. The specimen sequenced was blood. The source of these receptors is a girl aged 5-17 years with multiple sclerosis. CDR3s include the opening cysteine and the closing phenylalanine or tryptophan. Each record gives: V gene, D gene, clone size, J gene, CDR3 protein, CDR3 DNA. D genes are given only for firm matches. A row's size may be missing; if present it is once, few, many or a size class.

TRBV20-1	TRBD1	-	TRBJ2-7	CSAQPGQESYEQYF	TGCAGTGCCCAACCGGGACAGGAGTCCTATGAGCAGTACTTC
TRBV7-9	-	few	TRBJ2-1	CASSSDLNEQFF	TGTGCCAGCAGCTCGGACCTCAATGAGCAGTTCTTC
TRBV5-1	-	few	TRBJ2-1	CASSYEKSNNEQFF	TGCGCCAGCAGCTACGAAAAGTCCAACAATGAGCAGTTCTTC
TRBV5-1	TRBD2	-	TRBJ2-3	CASSTLAGGTDTQYF	TGCGCCAGCAGCACACTAGCGGGGGGAACAGATACGCAGTATTTT
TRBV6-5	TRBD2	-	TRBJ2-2	CASSYSSGSAGELFF	TGTGCCAGCAGTTACTCTAGCGGGAGTGCCGGGGAGCTGTTTTTT
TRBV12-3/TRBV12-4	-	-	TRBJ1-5	CASSPTQNQPQHF	TGTGCCAGCAGTCCGACCCAAAATCAGCCCCAGCATTTT
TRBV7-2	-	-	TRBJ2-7	CASSREGRGRTYEQYF	TGTGCCAGCAGCAGAGAGGGACGGGGGCGAACCTACGAGCAGTACTTC
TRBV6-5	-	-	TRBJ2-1	CASKGGRYNEQFF	TGTGCCAGCAAGGGGGGTCGGTACAATGAGCAGTTCTTC
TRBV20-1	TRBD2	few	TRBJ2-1	CSARDPSGRDEQFF	TGCAGTGCTAGAGATCCCAGCGGGAGAGATGAGCAGTTCTTC
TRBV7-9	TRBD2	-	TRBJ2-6	CASTLRGSGANVLTF	TGTGCCAGCACCCTGCGGGGGTCCGGGGCCAACGTCCTGACTTTC
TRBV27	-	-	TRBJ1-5	CASSSGGRHQPQHF	TGTGCCAGCAGTTCGGGGGGCCGCCATCAGCCCCAGCATTTT
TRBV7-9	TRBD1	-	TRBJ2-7	CASSPGTGGPFGGEQYF	TGTGCCAGCAGCCCCGGGACAGGGGGCCCTTTCGGGGGCGAGCAGTACTTC
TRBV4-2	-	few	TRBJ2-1	CASSLTRAHNEQFF	TGTGCCAGCAGCCTCACTAGGGCCCACAATGAGCAGTTCTTC
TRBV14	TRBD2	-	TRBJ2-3	CASSHRGGSGITGTDTQYF	TGTGCCAGCAGCCACCGAGGCGGTAGCGGGATCACGGGGACAGATACGCAGTATTTT
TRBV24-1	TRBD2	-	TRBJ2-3	CATSDLSGRSTDTQYF	TGTGCCACCAGTGATTTGTCCGGGAGGAGCACAGATACGCAGTATTTT
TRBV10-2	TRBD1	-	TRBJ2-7	CASRRGTGNEQYF	TGCGCCAGCAGGAGGGGGACAGGGAACGAGCAGTACTTC
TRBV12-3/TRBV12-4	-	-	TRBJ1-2	CASTPQQGYTF	TGTGCCAGCACGCCTCAACAGGGCTACACCTTC
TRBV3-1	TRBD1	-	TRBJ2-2	CASSQETGGNTGELFF	TGTGCCAGCAGCCAAGAGACAGGGGGGAACACCGGGGAGCTGTTTTTT
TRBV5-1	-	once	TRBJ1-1	CASSRGDQGAEAFF	TGCGCCAGCAGCCGGGGGGACCAAGGTGCTGAAGCTTTCTTT
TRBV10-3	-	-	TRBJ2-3	CATQETDTQYF	TGTGCCACTCAGGAGACAGATACGCAGTATTTT
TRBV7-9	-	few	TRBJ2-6	CASSLIGGAGANVLTF	TGTGCCAGCAGCTTAATTGGGGGCGCTGGGGCCAACGTCCTGACTTTC
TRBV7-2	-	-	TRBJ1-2	CASSLDRQRHGYTF	TGTGCCAGCAGCTTAGACCGCCAGCGACATGGCTACACCTTC
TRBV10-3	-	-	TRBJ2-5	CAIRVDRMGETQYF	TGTGCCATCAGAGTCGACAGAATGGGAGAGACCCAGTACTTC
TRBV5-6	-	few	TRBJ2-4	CASSFTLENIQYF	TGTGCCAGCAGCTTTACTCTAGAAAACATTCAGTACTTC
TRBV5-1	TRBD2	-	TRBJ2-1	CASSFVLAGGASSYNEQFF	TGCGCCAGCAGCTTTGTCCTAGCGGGGGGGGCGAGCTCCTACAATGAGCAGTTCTTC
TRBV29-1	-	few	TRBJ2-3	CSVEGGEGTDTQYF	TGCAGCGTTGAGGGGGGAGAAGGCACAGATACGCAGTATTTT
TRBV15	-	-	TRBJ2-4	CATSTPEGFGAKNIQYF	TGTGCCACCAGCACCCCAGAGGGGTTTGGAGCCAAAAACATTCAGTACTTC
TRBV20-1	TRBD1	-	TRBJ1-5	CSASFGTEDQPQHF	TGCAGTGCTAGTTTCGGGACAGAGGATCAGCCCCAGCATTTT
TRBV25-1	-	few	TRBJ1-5	CASRGAGNQPQHF	TGTGCCAGCAGGGGGGCGGGCAATCAGCCCCAGCATTTT
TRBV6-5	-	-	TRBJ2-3	CASSQTQLAHAQYF	TGTGCCAGCAGTCAAACCCAACTAGCACATGCGCAGTATTTT
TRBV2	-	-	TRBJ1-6	CASSDSGRSSYNSPLHF	TGTGCCAGCAGTGATTCCGGCAGGAGCTCCTATAATTCACCCCTCCACTTT
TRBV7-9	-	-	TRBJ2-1	CASSPQGTPLNEQFF	TGTGCCAGCAGCCCACAGGGGACTCCTCTCAATGAGCAGTTCTTC
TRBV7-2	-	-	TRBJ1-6	CASSLIRIYNSPLHF	TGTGCCAGCAGCTTAATAAGGATCTATAATTCACCCCTCCACTTT
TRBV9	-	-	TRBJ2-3	CAGSVAQGGGTDTQYF	TGTGCCGGCAGCGTAGCTCAGGGCGGGGGCACAGATACGCAGTATTTT